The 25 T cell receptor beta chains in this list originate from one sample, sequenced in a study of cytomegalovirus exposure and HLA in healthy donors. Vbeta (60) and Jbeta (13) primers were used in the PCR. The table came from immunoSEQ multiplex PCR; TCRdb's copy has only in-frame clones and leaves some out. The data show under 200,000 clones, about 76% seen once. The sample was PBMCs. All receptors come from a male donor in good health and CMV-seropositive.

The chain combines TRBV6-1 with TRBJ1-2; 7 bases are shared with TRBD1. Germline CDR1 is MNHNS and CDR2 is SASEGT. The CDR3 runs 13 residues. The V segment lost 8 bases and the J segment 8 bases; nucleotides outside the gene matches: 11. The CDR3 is CASWRGGGEGYTF. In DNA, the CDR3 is TGTGCCAGCTGGAGAGGGGGCGGAGAGGGCTACACCTTC.

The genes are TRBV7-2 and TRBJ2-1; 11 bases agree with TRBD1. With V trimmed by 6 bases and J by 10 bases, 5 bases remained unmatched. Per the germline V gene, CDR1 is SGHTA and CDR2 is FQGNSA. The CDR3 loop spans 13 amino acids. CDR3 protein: CASRDRGRREQFF. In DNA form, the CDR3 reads TGTGCCAGCAGGGACAGGGGGCGGAGGGAGCAGTTCTTC.

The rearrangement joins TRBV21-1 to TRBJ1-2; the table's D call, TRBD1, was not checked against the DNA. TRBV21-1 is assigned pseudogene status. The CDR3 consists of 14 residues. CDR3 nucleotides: TGTGCCAGCAGCAAGGGGACAGGTGGTTATGGCTACACCTTC. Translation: CASSKGTGGYGYTF.

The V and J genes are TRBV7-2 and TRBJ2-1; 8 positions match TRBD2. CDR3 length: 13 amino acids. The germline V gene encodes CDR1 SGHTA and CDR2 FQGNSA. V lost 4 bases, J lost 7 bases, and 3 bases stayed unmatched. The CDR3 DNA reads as TGTGCCAGCAGCTCCAGCGGGGGTAATGAGCAGTTCTTC. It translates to CASSSSGGNEQFF.

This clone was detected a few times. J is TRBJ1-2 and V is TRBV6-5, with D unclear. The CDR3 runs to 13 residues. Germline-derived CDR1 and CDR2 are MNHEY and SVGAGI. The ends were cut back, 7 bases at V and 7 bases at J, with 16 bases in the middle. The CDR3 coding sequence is TGTGCCAGCACCTCTAATCGGGCGGGTGGCTACACCTTC. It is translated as CASTSNRAGGYTF.

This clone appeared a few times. CDR3 DNA: TGCGCCAGCAGCCAAGACCCGAGTGGGGTAAGGGGCGGCTACACCTTC. Translation: CASSQDPSGVRGGYTF. This chain connects TRBV4-3 to TRBJ1-2; tentatively, D is TRBD1 (5 bases). The CDR3 has 16 amino acids. From germline, CDR1 is LGHNA and CDR2 YSLEER. Trimming pared 0 bases from V and 8 bases from J, leaving 19 bases between.

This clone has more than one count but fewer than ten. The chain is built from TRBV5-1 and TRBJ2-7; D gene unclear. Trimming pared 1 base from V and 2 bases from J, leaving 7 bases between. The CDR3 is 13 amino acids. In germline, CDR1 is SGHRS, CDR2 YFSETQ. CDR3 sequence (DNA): TGCGCCAGCAGCTTGAGTCCAGCCTACGAGCAGTACTTC. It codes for CASSLSPAYEQYF.

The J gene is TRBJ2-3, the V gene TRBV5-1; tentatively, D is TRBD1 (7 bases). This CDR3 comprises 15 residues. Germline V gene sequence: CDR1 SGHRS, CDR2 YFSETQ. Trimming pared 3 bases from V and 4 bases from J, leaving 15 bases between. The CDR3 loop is CASSSRQGGADTQYF. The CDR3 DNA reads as TGCGCCAGCAGCTCCCGACAGGGAGGCGCAGATACGCAGTATTTT.

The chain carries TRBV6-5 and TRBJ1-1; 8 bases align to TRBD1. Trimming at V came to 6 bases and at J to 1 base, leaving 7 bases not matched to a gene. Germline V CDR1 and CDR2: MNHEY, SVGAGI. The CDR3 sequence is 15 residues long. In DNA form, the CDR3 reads TGTGCCAGCAGGAGGGGACAGGCCCAGAACACTGAAGCTTTCTTT. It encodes CASRRGQAQNTEAFF.

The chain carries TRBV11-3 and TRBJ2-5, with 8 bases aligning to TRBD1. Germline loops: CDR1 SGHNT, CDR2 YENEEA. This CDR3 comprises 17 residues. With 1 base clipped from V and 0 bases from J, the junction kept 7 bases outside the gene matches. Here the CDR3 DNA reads TGTGCCAGCAGCTTAGCTTCAGGGGGCGCGAACCAAGAGACCCAGTACTTC. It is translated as CASSLASGGANQETQYF.

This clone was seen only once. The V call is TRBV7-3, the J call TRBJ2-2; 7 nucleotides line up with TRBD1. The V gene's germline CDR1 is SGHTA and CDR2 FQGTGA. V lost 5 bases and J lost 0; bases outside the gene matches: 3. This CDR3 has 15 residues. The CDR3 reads CASSPTGANTGELFF. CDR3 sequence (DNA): TGTGCCAGCAGCCCCACAGGGGCGAACACCGGGGAGCTGTTTTTT. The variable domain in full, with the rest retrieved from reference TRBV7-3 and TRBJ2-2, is GAGVSQTPSNKVTEKGKYVELRCDPISGHTALYWYRQSLGQGPEFLIYFQGTGAADDSGLPNDRFFAVRPEGSVSTLKIQRTERGDSAVYLCASSPTGANTGELFFGEGSRLTVL.

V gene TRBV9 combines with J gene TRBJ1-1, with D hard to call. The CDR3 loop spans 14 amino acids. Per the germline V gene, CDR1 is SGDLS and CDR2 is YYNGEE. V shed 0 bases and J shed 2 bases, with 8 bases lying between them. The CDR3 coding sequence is TGTGCCAGCAGCGTAGCTAGTGGAAACACTGAAGCTTTCTTT. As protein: CASSVASGNTEAFF.

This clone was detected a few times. CDR3 region: CASRDRGLSGNTIYF. In DNA form, the CDR3 reads TGTGCCAGCAGGGACAGGGGCCTCTCTGGAAACACCATATATTTT. The chain has TRBV6-5 and TRBJ1-3, with 9 bases aligning to TRBD1. Germline trimming cut 6 bases from V and 0 bases from J; bases unmatched to any gene: 3. Looked up from germline, CDR1 is MNHEY and CDR2 is SVGAGI. The CDR3 spans 15 residues.

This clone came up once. The CDR3 DNA is TGTGCCAGCAGTTACTTGGGGGAGGCGGGAAACACCATATATTTT. Its translation is CASSYLGEAGNTIYF. The chain links TRBV6-5 to TRBJ1-3; D is possibly TRBD1 (5 bases). Trimming took 1 base from V and 4 from J, leaving 11 bases between them. The CDR3 is 15 residues long. Germline V lookup: CDR1 MNHEY, CDR2 SVGAGI.

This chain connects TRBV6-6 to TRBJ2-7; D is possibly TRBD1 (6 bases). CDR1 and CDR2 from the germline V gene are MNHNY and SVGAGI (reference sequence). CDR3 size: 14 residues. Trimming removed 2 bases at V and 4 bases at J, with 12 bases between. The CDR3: CASSYGGQAYEQYF. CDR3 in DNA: TGTGCCAGCAGTTACGGGGGACAAGCATACGAGCAGTACTTC.

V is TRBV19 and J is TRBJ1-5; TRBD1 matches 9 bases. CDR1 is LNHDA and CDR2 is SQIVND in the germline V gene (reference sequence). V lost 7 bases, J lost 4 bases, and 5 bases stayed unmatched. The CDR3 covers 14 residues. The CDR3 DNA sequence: TGTGCCAGTAAGCAAGGACAGGGGAATCAGCCCCAGCATTTT. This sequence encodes CASKQGQGNQPQHF.

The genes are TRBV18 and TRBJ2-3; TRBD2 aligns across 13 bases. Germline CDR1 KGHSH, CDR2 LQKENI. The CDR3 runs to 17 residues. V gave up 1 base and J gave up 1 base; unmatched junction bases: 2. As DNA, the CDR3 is TGTGCCAGCTCACCACTAGGGACTAGCGGGGGCACAGATACGCAGTATTTT. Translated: CASSPLGTSGGTDTQYF.

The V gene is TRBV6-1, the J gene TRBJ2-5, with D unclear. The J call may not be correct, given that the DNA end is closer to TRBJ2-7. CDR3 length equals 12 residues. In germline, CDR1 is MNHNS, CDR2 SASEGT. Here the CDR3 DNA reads TGTGCCAGCGGAGTTAGCTCCTACGAGCAGTACTTC. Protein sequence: CASGVSSYEQYF.

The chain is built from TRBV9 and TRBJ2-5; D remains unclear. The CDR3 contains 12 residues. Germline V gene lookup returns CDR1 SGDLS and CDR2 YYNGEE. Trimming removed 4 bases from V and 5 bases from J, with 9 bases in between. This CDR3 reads CASSPNEETQYF. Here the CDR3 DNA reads TGTGCCAGCAGCCCCAATGAGGAGACCCAGTACTTC.

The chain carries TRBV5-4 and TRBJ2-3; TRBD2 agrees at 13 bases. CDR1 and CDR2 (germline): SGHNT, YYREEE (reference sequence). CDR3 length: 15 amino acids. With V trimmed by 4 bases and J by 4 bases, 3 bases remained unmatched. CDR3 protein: CASSRLAGGADTQYF. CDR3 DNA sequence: TGTGCCAGCAGCCGACTAGCGGGGGGCGCAGATACGCAGTATTTT. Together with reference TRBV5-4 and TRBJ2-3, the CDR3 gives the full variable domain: ETGVTQSPTHLIKTRGQQVTLRCSSQSGHNTVSWYQQALGQGPQFIFQYYREEENGRGNFPPRFSGLQFPNYSSELNVNALELDDSALYLCASSRLAGGADTQYFGPGTRLTVL.

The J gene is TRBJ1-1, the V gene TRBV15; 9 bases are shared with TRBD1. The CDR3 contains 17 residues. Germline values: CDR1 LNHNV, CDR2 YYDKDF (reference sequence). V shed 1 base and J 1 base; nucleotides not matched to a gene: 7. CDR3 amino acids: CATSRGGTGRENTEAFF. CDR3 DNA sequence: TGTGCCACCAGCAGAGGCGGGACAGGGAGGGAGAACACTGAAGCTTTCTTT.

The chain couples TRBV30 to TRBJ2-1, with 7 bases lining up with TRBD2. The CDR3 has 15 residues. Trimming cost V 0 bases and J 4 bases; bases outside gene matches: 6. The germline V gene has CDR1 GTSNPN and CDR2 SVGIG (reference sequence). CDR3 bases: TGTGCCTGGAGTGTGGCTGCGGGGGTGTACAATGAGCAGTTCTTC. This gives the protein CAWSVAAGVYNEQFF.

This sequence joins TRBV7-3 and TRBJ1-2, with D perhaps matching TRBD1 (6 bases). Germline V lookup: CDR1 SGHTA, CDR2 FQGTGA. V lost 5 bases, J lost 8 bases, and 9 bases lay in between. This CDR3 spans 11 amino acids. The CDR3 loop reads CASSAGGGYTF. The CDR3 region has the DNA TGTGCCAGCAGCGCGGGGGGCGGCTACACCTTC.

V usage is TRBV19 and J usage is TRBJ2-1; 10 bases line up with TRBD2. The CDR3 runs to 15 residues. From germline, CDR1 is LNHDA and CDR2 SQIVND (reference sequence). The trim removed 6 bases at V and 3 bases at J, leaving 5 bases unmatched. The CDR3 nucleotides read TGTGCCAGTAGCCTGGGACTAGCGAGCTACAATGAGCAGTTCTTC. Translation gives CASSLGLASYNEQFF.

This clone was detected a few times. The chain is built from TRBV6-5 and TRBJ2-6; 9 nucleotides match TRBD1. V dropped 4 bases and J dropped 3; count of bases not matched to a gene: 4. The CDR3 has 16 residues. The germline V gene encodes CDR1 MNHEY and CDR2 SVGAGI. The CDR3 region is CASSLNRGLGANVLTF. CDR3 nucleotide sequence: TGTGCCAGCAGTTTAAACAGGGGGCTTGGGGCCAACGTCCTGACTTTC.